One T cell receptor (beta chain) is described in this entry. Germline V gene sequence: CDR1 SNHLY, CDR2 FYNNEI. Trimming removed 1 base from V and 7 bases from J; junction bases left unmatched: 2. This CDR3 contains 14 residues. This sample stems from a study of control samples from healthy donors and cancer patients. Data came from immunoSEQ multiplex PCR; TCRdb stores just in-frame clones and leaves some out. Among about 250,000 clones listed, approximately 80% were seen once. The receptor was derived from a woman aged 60-75 years with lung cancer. The chain links TRBV2 to TRBJ1-2; 11 nucleotides align to TRBD1. Sequenced: PBMCs. CDR3 DNA sequence: TGTGCCAGCAGTGAAGGGACAGGGGGCCGTGGCTACACCTTC. It translates to CASSEGTGGRGYTF.